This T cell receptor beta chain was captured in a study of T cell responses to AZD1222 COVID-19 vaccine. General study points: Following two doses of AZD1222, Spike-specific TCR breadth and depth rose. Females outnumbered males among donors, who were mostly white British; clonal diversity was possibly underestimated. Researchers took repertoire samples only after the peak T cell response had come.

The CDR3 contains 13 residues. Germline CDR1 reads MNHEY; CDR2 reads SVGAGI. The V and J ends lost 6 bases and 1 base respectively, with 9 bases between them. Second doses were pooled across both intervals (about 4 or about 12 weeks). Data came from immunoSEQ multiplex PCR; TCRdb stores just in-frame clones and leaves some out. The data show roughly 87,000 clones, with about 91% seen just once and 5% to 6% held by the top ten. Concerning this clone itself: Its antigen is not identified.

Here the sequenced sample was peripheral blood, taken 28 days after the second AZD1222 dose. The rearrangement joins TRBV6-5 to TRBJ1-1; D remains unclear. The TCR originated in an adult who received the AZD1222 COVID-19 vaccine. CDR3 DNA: TGTGCCAGCAGATTCTCAGGGAACACTGAAGCTTTCTTT. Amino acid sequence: CASRFSGNTEAFF.